A single sample gave rise to the 7 T cell receptor beta chains below, sequenced in a study of CD8+ T cells in alopecia areata (dated by TCRdb to between 2018 and 2020). In light of the paper, this sample's time point label describes: roughly 26 weeks on oral tofacitinib. Explained via the paper, the treatment or condition label denotes: oral pan-JAK inhibitor, 5-10 mg twice daily. Preparation of the library involved the immunoSEQ multiplex PCR assay. RNA was extracted from all samples and reverse transcribed into cDNA, which served as template for TCR sequencing. Drawn from immuneACCESS, this table holds only the in-frame rearrangements with V and J called that TCRdb kept. Clones are partly lost; checked studies trace under half to an unresolved V gene and leave the rest unexplained. This sample is represented by approximately 300,000 clones; 55% to 75% of them were singletons. The top ten constitute under 2% of the sample.

Sequenced here: CD4+ T cells sorted from blood, sampled at week 24, from a patient treated with tofacitinib. These receptors were taken from a human donor with alopecia areata.

This clone was found a few times. V is TRBV29-1 and J is TRBJ1-2; tentative D call: TRBD1 (5 bases). The V end lost 6 bases, the J end lost 8 bases, and 16 bases lay between the germline ends. CDR1 SQVTM and CDR2 ANQGSEA come from the germline V gene. This CDR3 contains 12 residues. This CDR3 reads CSVEGTGGGYTF. CDR3 sequence (DNA): TGCAGCGTAGAGGGGACGGGCGGAGGCTACACCTTC.

This chain uses TRBV6-5 with TRBJ1-1; a possible D gene is TRBD1 (5 bases). The V end was cut by 3 bases, the J end by 5 bases, with 13 bases between. The CDR3 contains 14 residues. From germline, CDR1 is MNHEY and CDR2 SVGAGI. The CDR3, as DNA: TGTGCCAGCAGTTATTCGGGGGGGAGGACTGAAGCTTTCTTT. Protein sequence: CASSYSGGRTEAFF.

The CDR3 loop is CASSQGRLSSTGELFF. The CDR3 DNA is TGCGCCAGCAGCCAGGGTCGGTTGAGCAGCACCGGGGAGCTGTTTTTT. This rearrangement joins TRBV4-1 to TRBJ2-2; no firm D call. V was clipped by 3 bases and J by 4 bases, with 15 bases between them. CDR3 length: 16 amino acids. Germline V gene lookup returns CDR1 MGHRA and CDR2 YSYEKL.

The rearrangement joins TRBV30 to TRBJ2-1, with a weak D call TRBD1 (5 bases). CDR3 length: 14 residues. The V gene lost 6 bases and the J gene lost 7 bases, with 19 bases spanning the gap. In germline, CDR1 is GTSNPN, CDR2 SVGIG (reference sequence). The CDR3 here is CACLNPPGLNEQFF. In DNA form, the CDR3 reads TGTGCCTGCCTTAATCCCCCAGGGTTAAATGAGCAGTTCTTC.

The V gene is TRBV9, the J gene TRBJ2-3, with D possibly being TRBD1 (6 bases). V dropped 0 bases and J dropped 1 base, with 6 bases sitting between them. CDR1 and CDR2 (germline): SGDLS, YYNGEE. There are 14 residues in the CDR3. For the CDR3, the DNA is TGTGCCAGCAGCGTAGAGGGGGGCACAGATACGCAGTATTTT. As protein: CASSVEGGTDTQYF.

The chain couples TRBV2 to TRBJ1-2; D gene uncertain. Germline V lookup: CDR1 SNHLY, CDR2 FYNNEI. The CDR3 sequence is 13 residues long. V was trimmed by 5 bases and J by 6 bases, leaving 13 bases between them. CDR3 sequence reads: CASSPGLGDGYTF. DNA for the CDR3: TGTGCCAGCAGTCCCGGCCTTGGGGATGGCTACACCTTC.

The chain employs TRBV7-2 and TRBJ2-5, with D uncertain. This CDR3 has 11 amino acids. The germline V gene encodes CDR1 SGHTA and CDR2 FQGNSA. Trimming took 4 bases from V and 8 from J, leaving 8 bases between them. Here the CDR3 DNA reads TGTGCCAGCAGCTACCTTAATACCCAGTACTTC. Translated, it gives CASSYLNTQYF. The whole variable domain, remainder taken from reference TRBV7-2 and TRBJ2-5, is GAGVSQSPSNKVTEKGKDVELRCDPISGHTALYWYRQSLGQGLEFLIYFQGNSAPDKSGLPSDRFSAERTGGSVSTLTIQRTQQEDSAVYLCASSYLNTQYFGPGTRLLVL.